Included here is one TCR beta chain sequence, with context. The target of this receptor is not known. Nothing much larger sits one base from this clone, and base qualities are not available. This specimen belongs to a study of blood T cells in healthy people across ages (dated by TCRdb to the mid-2010s). Looking at the study overall: In model experiments, template switching captured about one uniquely barcoded TCR beta cDNA molecule for every two T cells. The study measured age-related changes in TCR beta repertoire diversity using deep sequencing normalized with unique cDNA molecular identifiers. Two additional independent replicas of 1 million unique cDNA reads from the same blood draw were analyzed for two donors (one aged 18 to 29 and one aged 80 or older). The donors were split into four age groups: young (average about 16 years), middle-aged (about 40), aged (about 62) and long-lived (under 85).

Beyond this particular receptor, the publication reports: Estimates of total diversity based on one million sequenced T cells were regarded as lower bounds and as underestimates. A strong correlation was found between observed TCR beta diversity and the percentage of naive T cells measured by flow cytometry. Because donor CMV infection status was unknown, age-related changes in expanded clonotypes were potentially confounded. Observed TCR beta diversity per million T cells fell roughly linearly with age, and a significant reduction was already apparent by age around 44. Compared with the aged group, the long-lived group had more naive CD4+ T cells, fewer expanded clones and increased TCR diversity, a pattern suggesting age selection. Since profiling was done on bulk unsorted PBMCs, naive and antigen-experienced compartments could not be conclusively compared.

Systemically healthy Caucasian individuals from Russia, approximately 39 in total and aged about 6 to 100 years, were included as donors. Ten milliliters of peripheral blood were collected from each donor into EDTA-treated Vacutainer tubes. Ficoll-Paque density-gradient centrifugation was used to isolate PBMCs, with at least 6.5 million per sample. Total RNA, at least 5 micrograms per sample, was extracted from PBMCs with Trizol reagent. The percentages of naive CD45RAhigh/CD27high T cells were determined by flow cytometry on a PBMC aliquot from every donor. V is cut by 4 bases and J by 0 bases, and the space between the germline ends is 12 bases. CDR1 KGHDR and CDR2 SFDVKD are derived from the germline V gene. There are 16 amino acids in the CDR3, from cysteine to phenylalanine inclusive. The read is trimmed to its CDR3 DNA, 48 bases read in frame from base 1. The library was generated by 5' RACE. The sequencing machine was an Illumina HiSeq 2500. A second about 7 to 11 cycle PCR used a sample-barcoded 5' primer and a J-beta primer mix. A unique molecular identifier was introduced onto each TCR beta cDNA molecule by a template-switch 5' adaptor carrying 12 random nucleotides. Each sample yielded at least 2.5 million CDR3-containing paired-end reads. All of the RNA was converted into first-strand cDNA using the Mint cDNA synthesis kit, with a TRBC-specific oligonucleotide serving as the primer. Following uracil-DNA glycosylase treatment, all cDNA underwent a first 18-cycle PCR with the universal primers M1SS and BC2_uni_R. For the original study's pipeline: For normalization, 1 million high-quality reads were randomly selected from each sample, with every read carrying a distinct molecular identifier. Reads sharing molecular identifiers were discarded rather than binned into consensus sequences. MiTCR, run with a Q25 quality threshold and the strictest error-elimination algorithm, handled CDR3 identification, clonotype clustering and error correction. Lower-bound total TCR beta diversity was estimated with a nonparametric unseen species model using Euler transformation. In-frame beta chains were kept once TCRdb had trimmed the public reads at Q25 with fastp and called clones with MiXCR. All rows with the same CDR3 protein become a single entry with the most common DNA and genes. The V and J calls follow TCRdb's processing rather than the paper's. This sample has fewer than 800,000 distinct CDR3 sequences in its table, and 20% to 25% of those were observed once. The ten largest clones take up 9% to 9.5% of the sample.

These records were also assigned to another study, of T cells of mothers and their children. The second study, in turn, reports: The donors were nine systemically healthy Caucasian individuals, made up of three mothers and their six children. cDNA synthesis consumed the entire amount of extracted RNA, loaded at around 1.5 ug RNA in each 15 ul reaction. In the second PCR, the M1S primer introduced both the sample barcodes and 2-4 random nucleotides. Over 10 million TCR beta CDR3 reads came from each mother, compared with about 3 million reads from each child. Thymic selection similarly shapes TCR recombination output in related and unrelated pairs, with minor effect from inherited differences. Normalized repertoire overlap was always slightly but never significantly higher in related than unrelated mother-child pairs. No persistent microchimeric T cell clones were detected, at a sensitivity of 90 to 100 clones per million clonotypes. Deep NGS was used in the study to compare the TCR beta repertoires of mothers and children and to look for features that separate related mother-child pairs from unrelated individuals. On average, the children were about 12 +/- 4 years old, while the mothers were 40 +/- 4 years old. Libraries were sequenced on Illumina HiSeq 2000 with 100+100 nt paired-end reads after adapter ligation with NEBNext reagents. To prevent cross-contamination, the mother and child libraries were prepared a month apart and were sequenced in separate runs. For each donor, somewhere between roughly 450,000 and 2,000,000 distinct TCR beta clonotypes were identified. Naive TCR beta clonotypes were estimated from low-frequency clonotypes matched to each donor's FACS-determined naive share, without sorting.

This sequence uses TRBV24-1 and TRBJ2-1, with no reliable assignment of the D segment. This TCR came from a boy aged 5-17 years in good health. Sample: blood. The CDR3 corresponds to CATSDRAPSSYNEQFF. The nucleotides are TGTGCCACCAGTGACCGAGCTCCGAGCTCCTACAATGAGCAGTTCTTC.